This TCR beta chain was obtained from a study of control samples from healthy donors and cancer patients. Trimming shortened V by 6 bases and J by 9 bases, and 16 bases separated the two germline ends. The CDR3 loop spans 13 amino acids. Sequencing was performed with immunoSEQ multiplex PCR; in TCRdb, only in-frame clones are kept and a portion is missing. The table shows 12,000 to 15,000 clones, with approximately 80% occurring only once. The sequenced material came from formalin-fixed, paraffin-embedded tissue. This clonotype originated in a female donor with lung cancer. The J gene is TRBJ2-3, the V gene TRBV12-3 or TRBV12-4; the D gene is possibly TRBD2 (6 bases). This CDR3 reads CASSFFSGVTQYF. The CDR3 DNA follows: TGTGCCAGCAGCTTTTTTAGCGGAGTCACGCAGTATTTT.